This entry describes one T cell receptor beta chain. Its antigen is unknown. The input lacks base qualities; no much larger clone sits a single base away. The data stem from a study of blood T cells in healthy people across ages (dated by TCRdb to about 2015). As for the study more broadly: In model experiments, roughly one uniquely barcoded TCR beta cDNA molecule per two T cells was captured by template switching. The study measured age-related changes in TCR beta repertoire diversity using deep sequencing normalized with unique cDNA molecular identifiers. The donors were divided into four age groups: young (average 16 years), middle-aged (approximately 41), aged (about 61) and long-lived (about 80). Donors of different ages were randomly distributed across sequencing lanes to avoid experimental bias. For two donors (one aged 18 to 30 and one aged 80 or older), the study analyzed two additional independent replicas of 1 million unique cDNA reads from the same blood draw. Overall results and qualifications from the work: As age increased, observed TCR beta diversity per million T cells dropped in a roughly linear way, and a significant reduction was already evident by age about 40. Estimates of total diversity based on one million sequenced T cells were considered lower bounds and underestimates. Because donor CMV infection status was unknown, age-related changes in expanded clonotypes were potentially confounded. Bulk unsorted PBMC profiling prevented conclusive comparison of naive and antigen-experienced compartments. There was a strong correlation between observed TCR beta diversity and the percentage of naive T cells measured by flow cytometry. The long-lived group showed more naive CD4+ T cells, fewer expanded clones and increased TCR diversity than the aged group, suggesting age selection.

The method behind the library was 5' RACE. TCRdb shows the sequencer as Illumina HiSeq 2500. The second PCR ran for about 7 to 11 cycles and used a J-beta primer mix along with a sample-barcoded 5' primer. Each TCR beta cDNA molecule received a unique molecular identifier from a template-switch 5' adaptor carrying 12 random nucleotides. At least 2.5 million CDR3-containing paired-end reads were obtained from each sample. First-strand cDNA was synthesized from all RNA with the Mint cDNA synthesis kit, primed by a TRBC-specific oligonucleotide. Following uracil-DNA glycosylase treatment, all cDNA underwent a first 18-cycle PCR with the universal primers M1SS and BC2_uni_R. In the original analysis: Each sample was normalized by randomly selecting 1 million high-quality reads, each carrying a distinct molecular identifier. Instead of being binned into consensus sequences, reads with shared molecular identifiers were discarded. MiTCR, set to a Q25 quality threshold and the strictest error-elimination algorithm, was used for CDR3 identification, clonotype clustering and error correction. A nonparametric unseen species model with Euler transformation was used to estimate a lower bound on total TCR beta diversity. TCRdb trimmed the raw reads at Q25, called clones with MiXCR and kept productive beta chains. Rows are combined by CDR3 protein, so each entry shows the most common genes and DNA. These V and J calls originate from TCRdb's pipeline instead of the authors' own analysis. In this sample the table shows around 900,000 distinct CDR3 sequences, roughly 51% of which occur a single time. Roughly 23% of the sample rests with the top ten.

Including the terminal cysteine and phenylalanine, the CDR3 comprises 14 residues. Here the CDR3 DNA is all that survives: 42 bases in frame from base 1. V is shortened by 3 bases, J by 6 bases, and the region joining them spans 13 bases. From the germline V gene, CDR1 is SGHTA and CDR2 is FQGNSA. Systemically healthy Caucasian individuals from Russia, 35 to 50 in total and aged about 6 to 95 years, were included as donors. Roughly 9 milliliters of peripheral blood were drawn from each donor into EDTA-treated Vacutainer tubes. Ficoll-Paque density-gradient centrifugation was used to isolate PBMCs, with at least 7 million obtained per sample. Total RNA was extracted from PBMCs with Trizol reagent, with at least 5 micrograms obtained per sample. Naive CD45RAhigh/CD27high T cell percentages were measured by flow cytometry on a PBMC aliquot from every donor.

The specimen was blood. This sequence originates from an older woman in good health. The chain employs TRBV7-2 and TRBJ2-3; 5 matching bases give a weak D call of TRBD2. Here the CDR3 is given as CASSLDSRRDTQYF. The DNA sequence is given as TGTGCCAGCAGCTTGGACTCCCGGCGCGATACGCAGTATTTT.